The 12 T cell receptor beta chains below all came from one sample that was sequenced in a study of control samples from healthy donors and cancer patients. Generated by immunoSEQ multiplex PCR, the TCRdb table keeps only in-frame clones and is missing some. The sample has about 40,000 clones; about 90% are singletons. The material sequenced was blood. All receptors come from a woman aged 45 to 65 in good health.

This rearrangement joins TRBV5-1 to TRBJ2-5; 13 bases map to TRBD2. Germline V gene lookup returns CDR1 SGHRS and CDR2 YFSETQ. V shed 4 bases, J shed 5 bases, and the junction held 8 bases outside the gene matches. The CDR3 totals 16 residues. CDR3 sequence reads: CASSQTSGGAVETQYF. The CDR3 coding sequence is TGCGCCAGCAGCCAAACTAGCGGGGGGGCCGTTGAGACCCAGTACTTC.

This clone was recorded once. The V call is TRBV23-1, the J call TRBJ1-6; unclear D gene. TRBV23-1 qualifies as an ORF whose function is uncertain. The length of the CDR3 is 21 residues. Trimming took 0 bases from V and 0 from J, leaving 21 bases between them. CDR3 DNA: TGCGCCAGCAGTCAATCGTGGTCACAGCTTTGCCCAAGCTCCTATAATTCACCCCTCCACTTT. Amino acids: CASSQSWSQLCPSSYNSPLHF.

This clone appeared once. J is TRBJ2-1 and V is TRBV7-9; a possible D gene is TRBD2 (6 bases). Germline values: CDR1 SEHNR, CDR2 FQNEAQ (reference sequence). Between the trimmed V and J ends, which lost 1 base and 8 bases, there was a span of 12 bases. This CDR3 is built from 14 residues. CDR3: CASSLGGLGDEQFF. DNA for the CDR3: TGTGCCAGCAGCTTAGGGGGACTCGGCGATGAGCAGTTCTTC.

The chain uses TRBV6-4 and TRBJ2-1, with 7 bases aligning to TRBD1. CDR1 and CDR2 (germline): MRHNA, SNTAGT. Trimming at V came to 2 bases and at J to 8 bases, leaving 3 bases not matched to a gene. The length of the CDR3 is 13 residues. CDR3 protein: CASSDNRGHEQFF. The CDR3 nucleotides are TGTGCCAGCAGTGACAACAGGGGCCATGAGCAGTTCTTC.

CDR3 sequence reads: CPWGYGYTF. CDR3 nucleotide sequence: TGTCCTTGGGGCTATGGCTACACCTTC. J is TRBJ1-2 and V is TRBV13; D is ambiguous. The CDR3 contains 9 residues. CDR1 is PRHDT and CDR2 is FYEKMQ in the germline V gene (reference sequence). Based on the CDR3 plus reference TRBV13 and TRBJ1-2, the full variable domain is AAGVIQSPRHLIKEKRETATLKCYPIPRHDTVYWYQQGPGQDPQFLISFYEKMQSDKGSIPDRFSAQQFSDYHSELNMSSLELGDSALYFCPWGYGYTFGSGTRLTVV.

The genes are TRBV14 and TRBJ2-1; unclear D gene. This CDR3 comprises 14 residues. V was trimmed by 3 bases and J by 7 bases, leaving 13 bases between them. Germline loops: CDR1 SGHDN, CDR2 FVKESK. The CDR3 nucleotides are TGTGCCAGCAGCCAGCGTAATCCTAGGAATGAGCAGTTCTTC. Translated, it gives CASSQRNPRNEQFF.

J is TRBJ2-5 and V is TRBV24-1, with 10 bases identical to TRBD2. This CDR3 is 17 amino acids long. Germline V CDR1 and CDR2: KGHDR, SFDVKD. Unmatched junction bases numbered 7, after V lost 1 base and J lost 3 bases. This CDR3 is CATSDFGAGGRKETQYF. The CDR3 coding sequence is TGTGCCACCAGTGATTTCGGAGCGGGGGGGCGTAAAGAGACCCAGTACTTC.

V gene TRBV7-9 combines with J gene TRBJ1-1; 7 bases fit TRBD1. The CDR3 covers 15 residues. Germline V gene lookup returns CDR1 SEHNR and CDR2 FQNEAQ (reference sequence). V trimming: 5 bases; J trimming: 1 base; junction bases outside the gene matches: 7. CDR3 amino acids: CASSLRRTGNTEAFF. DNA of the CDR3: TGTGCCAGCAGCCTACGACGGACAGGGAACACTGAAGCTTTCTTT.

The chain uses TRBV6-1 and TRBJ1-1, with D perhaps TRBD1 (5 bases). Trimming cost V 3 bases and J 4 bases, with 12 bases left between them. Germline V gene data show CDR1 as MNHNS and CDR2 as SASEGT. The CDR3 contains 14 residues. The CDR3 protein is CASSEGGAVTEAFF. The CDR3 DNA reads TGTGCCAGCAGTGAGGGAGGGGCGGTCACTGAAGCTTTCTTT.

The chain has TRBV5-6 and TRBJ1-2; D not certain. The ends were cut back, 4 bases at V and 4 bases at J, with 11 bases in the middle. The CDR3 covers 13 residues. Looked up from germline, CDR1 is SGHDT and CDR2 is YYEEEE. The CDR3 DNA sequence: TGTGCCAGCAGCGTGGAGGAGATCTATGGCTACACCTTC. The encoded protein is CASSVEEIYGYTF.

CDR3 coding DNA: TGTGCCAGCAGTTCCTCGGACAGGGCCAATCAGCCCCAGCATTTT. Protein: CASSSSDRANQPQHF. The chain combines TRBV25-1 with TRBJ1-5; 8 bases are shared with TRBD1. CDR3 length equals 15 residues. Unmatched junction bases numbered 6, after V lost 5 bases and J lost 3 bases. The germline V gene encodes CDR1 MGHDK and CDR2 SYGVNS.

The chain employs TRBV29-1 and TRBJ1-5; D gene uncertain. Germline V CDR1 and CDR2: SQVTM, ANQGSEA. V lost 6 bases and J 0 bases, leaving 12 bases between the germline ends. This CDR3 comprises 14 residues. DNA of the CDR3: TGCAGCGTCCTTTGGGAGAATAGCAATCAGCCCCAGCATTTT. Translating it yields CSVLWENSNQPQHF.